This entry lists 7 T cell receptor beta chains sequenced from one sample in a study of cytomegalovirus exposure and HLA in healthy donors. PCR was performed using 60 Vbeta and 13 Jbeta primers. Here immunoSEQ multiplex PCR was the method, and the copy in TCRdb shows in-frame clones only, minus some. The data show more than 85,000 clones, approximately 76% seen once. The sequenced material came from PBMCs. The receptors stem from a man aged 40-49 years in good health and CMV-seronegative.

With regard to this clone: A junction boundary mismatches the germline segment, possibly from a read error. The genes are TRBV5-1 and TRBJ1-5; D remains unclear. Germline CDR1 and CDR2: SGHRS and YFSETQ. The CDR3 has 15 residues. CDR3 loop: CAGSFGLEGNQPQHF. CDR3 DNA: TGCGCCGGCAGCTTCGGGTTGGAGGGCAATCAGCCCCAGCATTTT.

This clone has only one observation. The gene calls are TRBV4-3 and TRBJ1-6; perhaps TRBD1 as D (5 bases). This CDR3 comprises 16 residues. The V end was cut by 1 base, the J end by 6 bases, with 13 bases between. Germline CDR1 LGHNA, CDR2 YSLEER. This CDR3 reads CASSQVAGHLNSPLHF. CDR3 DNA sequence: TGCGCCAGCAGCCAAGTTGCGGGGCACCTTAATTCACCCCTCCACTTT.

The chain combines TRBV9 with TRBJ2-5, with TRBD2 matching over 14 bases. Per germline, CDR1 SGDLS and CDR2 YYNGEE. V lost 2 bases to trimming and J lost 5 bases; unmatched junction nucleotides: 8. The length of the CDR3 is 17 residues. In nucleotides, the CDR3 is TGTGCCAGCAGCGTCGGACTAGCGGGGGGTGAATCGGAGACCCAGTACTTC. Its translation: CASSVGLAGGESETQYF.

V and J are TRBV15 and TRBJ1-5; TRBD1 is a possible D gene (6 bases). The CDR3 runs to 15 residues. Germline values: CDR1 LNHNV, CDR2 YYDKDF (reference sequence). V lost 0 bases to trimming and J lost 7 bases, with 13 bases between them. The CDR3 DNA reads as TGTGCCACCAGCAGAGATCAGGGGTTGGGGCAGCCCCAGCATTTT. This encodes CATSRDQGLGQPQHF.

This clone was recorded a few times. The chain recombines TRBV7-2 with TRBJ2-5; 12 nucleotides align to TRBD2. The CDR3 is made up of 18 amino acids. V dropped 1 base and J dropped 4; count of bases not matched to a gene: 10. Germline CDR1 is SGHTA and CDR2 is FQGNSA. In nucleotides, the CDR3 is TGTGCCAGCAGCTTAGTACGGCTAGCGGGGGGGCGAGGAGAGACCCAGTACTTC. It encodes CASSLVRLAGGRGETQYF.

This rearrangement joins TRBV7-9 to TRBJ2-1; D ambiguous. V lost 2 bases, J lost 9 bases, and 11 bases lay in between. Germline loops: CDR1 SEHNR, CDR2 FQNEAQ (reference sequence). This CDR3 comprises 13 residues. CDR3 sequence: CASSLRLDGEQFF. The CDR3 region has the DNA TGTGCCAGCAGCTTACGTCTAGATGGTGAGCAGTTCTTC.

The chain recombines TRBV7-2 with TRBJ1-6; 8 bases map to TRBD1. The V gene's germline CDR1 is SGHTA and CDR2 FQGNSA. V lost 3 bases to trimming and J lost 9 bases; unmatched junction nucleotides: 1. This CDR3 comprises 13 residues. CDR3 nucleotide sequence: TGTGCCAGCAGCTTCGGACAGGGTTCACCCCTCCACTTT. Residues: CASSFGQGSPLHF.